The 32 T cell receptor beta chains below were found in one sample sequenced in a study of T cell repertoires in cytomegalovirus infection. From the reads, TCRdb called clonotypes with MiXCR, one entry per CDR3 protein. Here the sample spans about 150,000 distinct CDR3 sequences, roughly 18% being singletons. The sequencing input was CD8+ T cells from PBMCs. The source of these receptors is a human donor in good health (CMV status not recorded). Some clones in this sample may be carry-over from other donors' samples.

This clonotype has just a few counts. The J gene is TRBJ2-1, the V gene TRBV12-3 or TRBV12-4; 9 bases line up with TRBD2. The CDR3 contains 16 residues. The V gene end was trimmed by 3 bases and the J gene end by 5 bases; junction bases not matched to a gene: 8. DNA of the CDR3: TGTGCCAGCAGTTTTATCCATAGCGGGAGCCACAATGAGCAGTTCTTC. Translation: CASSFIHSGSHNEQFF.

This sequence joins TRBV19 and TRBJ1-2, with D perhaps TRBD1 (5 bases). The CDR3 consists of 15 residues. V dropped 7 bases and J dropped 3 bases, with 18 bases sitting between them. CDR1 LNHDA and CDR2 SQIVND come from the germline V gene (reference sequence). This CDR3 reads CASTSIGVRDYGYTF. The CDR3 DNA follows: TGTGCCAGTACCTCCATAGGGGTCCGTGACTATGGCTACACCTTC. The entire variable domain, with the rest obtained from reference TRBV19 and TRBJ1-2, is as follows: DGGITQSPKYLFRKEGQNVTLSCEQNLNHDAMYWYRQDPGQGLRLIYYSQIVNDFQKGDIAEGYSVSREKKESFPLTVTSAQKNPTAFYLCASTSIGVRDYGYTFGSGTRLTVV.

This clonotype was detected a few times. J is TRBJ2-7 and V is TRBV7-9; maybe TRBD2 (5 bases). The V and J ends lost 5 bases and 3 bases respectively, with 11 bases between them. The length of the CDR3 is 13 residues. The germline gives CDR1 SEHNR, CDR2 FQNEAQ (reference sequence). The CDR3 loop reads CASSPRENYEQYF. For the CDR3, the DNA is TGTGCCAGCAGCCCGAGGGAGAACTACGAGCAGTACTTC. The full variable domain, in which reference TRBV7-9 and TRBJ2-7 provide the parts outside the CDR3, is DTGVSQNPRHKITKRGQNVTFRCDPISEHNRLYWYRQTLGQGPEFLTYFQNEAQLEKSRLLSDRFSAERPKGSFSTLEIQRTEQGDSAMYLCASSPRENYEQYFGPGTRLTVT.

The chain uses TRBV12-3 or TRBV12-4 and TRBJ2-5, with 9 bases lining up with TRBD2. The CDR3 runs 12 residues. V gave up 10 bases and J gave up 5 bases; unmatched junction bases: 5. CDR3 region: CATTSGWETQYF. In nucleotides, the CDR3 is TGTGCCACCACTAGCGGGTGGGAGACCCAGTACTTC.

The rearrangement links TRBV28 to TRBJ1-2; possible D gene TRBD1, 5 bases. Germline loops: CDR1 MDHEN, CDR2 SYDVKM. The CDR3 sequence is 16 residues long. Between the trimmed V and J ends, which lost 10 bases and 2 bases, there was a span of 23 bases. The CDR3 region is CAMSKGRKILNYGYTF. CDR3 nucleotide sequence: TGTGCCATGAGTAAGGGGCGGAAAATACTAAACTATGGCTACACCTTC.

The V and J genes are TRBV10-3 and TRBJ2-1, with 12 bases lining up with TRBD2. The germline gives CDR1 ENHRY, CDR2 SYGVKD. Trimming cost V 6 bases and J 5 bases; bases outside gene matches: 8. The CDR3 length is 16 residues. CDR3 nucleotide sequence: TGTGCCATCAGCCCCGTCCGACTAGCGGGGGACAATGAGCAGTTCTTC. Amino acids: CAISPVRLAGDNEQFF.

This clonotype occurred a few times. This sequence joins TRBV7-6 and TRBJ2-2, with D possibly matching TRBD2 (5 bases). Per germline, CDR1 SGHVS and CDR2 FNYEAQ. CDR3 size: 16 residues. Trimming pared 2 bases from V and 1 base from J, leaving 11 bases between. The CDR3 DNA reads TGTGCCAGCAGCTTAAGTGGCGGGCGGAACACCGGGGAGCTGTTTTTT. Encoded protein: CASSLSGGRNTGELFF.

This clonotype turned up a few times. This sequence joins TRBV20-1 and TRBJ1-6; the D is unclear. This CDR3 is built from 14 residues. V dropped 0 bases and J dropped 7 bases, with 10 bases sitting between them. CDR1 is DFQATT, CDR2 SNEGSKA, per germline (reference sequence). The CDR3: CSAREKGKNSPLHF. CDR3 DNA: TGCAGTGCTAGAGAGAAAGGGAAGAATTCACCCCTCCACTTT.

The J gene is TRBJ2-1, the V gene TRBV6-2 or TRBV6-3; D may match TRBD1 or TRBD2 (5 bases each). Between the trimmed V and J ends, which lost 2 bases and 2 bases, there was a span of 7 bases. Germline CDR1 MNHEY, CDR2 SVGEGT. CDR3 size: 14 residues. In DNA, the CDR3 is TGTGCCAGCAGTTACCAGGGAGCCTACAATGAGCAGTTCTTC. It yields the protein CASSYQGAYNEQFF.

This clonotype was counted only a few times. The chain combines TRBV7-2 with TRBJ2-1; 10 bases are a match to TRBD2. CDR1 is SGHTA, CDR2 FQGNSA, per germline. This CDR3 has 14 amino acids. The trim removed 3 bases at V and 9 bases at J, leaving 5 bases unmatched. The CDR3 DNA sequence: TGTGCCAGCAGCTTTAGCGGGGGGAGGGGTGAGCAGTTCTTC. The encoded protein is CASSFSGGRGEQFF.

This clonotype was observed a few times. The chain combines TRBV11-2 with TRBJ2-3; unclear D gene. With 4 bases removed from V and 2 bases from J, the gap between germline ends came to 10 bases. This CDR3 is 14 amino acids long. Germline assignment: CDR1 SGHAT and CDR2 FQNNGV. The CDR3 sequence: CASSSALPTDTQYF. CDR3 bases: TGTGCCAGCAGCTCCGCGCTTCCCACAGATACGCAGTATTTT.

This clonotype was found a few times. The chain joins TRBV12-3 or TRBV12-4 to TRBJ2-3, with unresolved D. There are 14 residues in the CDR3. V lost 0 bases and J lost 0, with 4 bases in between. The CDR3 region has the DNA TGTGCCAGCAGTTTAGCGCGTAGCACAGATACGCAGTATTTT. Translation: CASSLARSTDTQYF.

The V call is TRBV28, the J call TRBJ2-7, with D possibly called TRBD1 or TRBD2 (6 bases each). The CDR3 runs 12 residues. Germline-derived CDR1 and CDR2 are MDHEN and SYDVKM. V was shortened by 4 bases and J by 7 bases, with 11 bases between the two germline ends. The CDR3 DNA is TGTGCCAGCAGTTGGGGGGCGGGGGAGCAGTACTTC. Protein: CASSWGAGEQYF.

This rearrangement joins TRBV7-2 to TRBJ2-5, with TRBD1 as a possible D gene (5 bases). The CDR3 is 14 residues long. V gave up 5 bases and J gave up 5 bases, with 15 bases separating them. Germline V gene sequence: CDR1 SGHTA, CDR2 FQGNSA. The CDR3 here is CASSAARVRETQYF. The CDR3, as DNA: TGTGCCAGCAGCGCCGCCAGGGTCAGGGAGACCCAGTACTTC. The variable domain in full, completed from reference TRBV7-2 and TRBJ2-5, reads GAGVSQSPSNKVTEKGKDVELRCDPISGHTALYWYRQSLGQGLEFLIYFQGNSAPDKSGLPSDRFSAERTGGSVSTLTIQRTQQEDSAVYLCASSAARVRETQYFGPGTRLLVL.

This clonotype was detected many times. V usage is TRBV6-5 and J usage is TRBJ2-7, with D hard to call. The CDR3 loop spans 13 amino acids. V lost 0 bases and J 3 bases, leaving 6 bases between the germline ends. CDR1 is MNHEY and CDR2 is SVGAGI in the germline V gene. CDR3 loop: CASSYSVNYEQYF. CDR3 DNA: TGTGCCAGCAGTTACTCCGTCAACTACGAGCAGTACTTC.

The chain has TRBV27 and TRBJ2-7; D uncertain. The V gene's germline CDR1 is MNHEY and CDR2 SMNVEV (reference sequence). The CDR3 totals 14 residues. The ends were cut back, 1 base at V and 4 bases at J, with 11 bases in the middle. The CDR3 loop reads CASSLFDGRYEQYF. CDR3 coding DNA: TGTGCCAGCAGTTTATTTGACGGTCGGTACGAGCAGTACTTC.

V usage is TRBV14 and J usage is TRBJ2-7; the D is unclear. This CDR3 has 12 amino acids. Between the trimmed V and J ends, which lost 5 bases and 6 bases, there was a span of 11 bases. The germline gives CDR1 SGHDN, CDR2 FVKESK. The DNA of the CDR3 is TGTGCCAGCAGCTATTCCGGTCTCGAGCAGTACTTC. This codes for CASSYSGLEQYF. Full variable domain (missing parts from reference TRBV14 and TRBJ2-7): EAGVTQFPSHSVIEKGQTVTLRCDPISGHDNLYWYRRVMGKEIKFLLHFVKESKQDESGMPNNRFLAERTGGTYSTLKVQPAELEDSGVYFCASSYSGLEQYFGPGTRLTVT.

The chain carries TRBV28 and TRBJ2-7; 9 bases are a match to TRBD1. The CDR3 sequence is 16 residues long. Unmatched junction bases numbered 6, after V lost 3 bases and J lost 0 bases. In germline, CDR1 is MDHEN, CDR2 SYDVKM. The CDR3: CASSLVGTGISYEQYF. As DNA, the CDR3 is TGTGCCAGCAGTTTGGTCGGGACAGGGATCTCCTACGAGCAGTACTTC.

This clonotype came up a few times. The chain has TRBV6-2 or TRBV6-3 and TRBJ2-1, with TRBD2 identical over 7 bases. V shed 6 bases and J 3 bases; nucleotides not matched to a gene: 2. Germline assignment: CDR1 MNHEY and CDR2 SVGEGT. The CDR3 contains 13 residues. CDR3 protein: CASRGGGYNEQFF. For the CDR3, the DNA is TGTGCCAGCAGGGGGGGGGGCTACAATGAGCAGTTCTTC.

This clonotype was recorded a few times. J is TRBJ2-6 and V is TRBV12-3 or TRBV12-4; D may be TRBD1 (5 bases). This CDR3 is built from 17 residues. Trimming shortened V by 1 base and J by 4 bases, and 14 bases separated the two germline ends. The CDR3: CASSLEGRRSGANVLTF. In DNA form, the CDR3 reads TGTGCCAGCAGTTTAGAGGGGCGGAGATCCGGGGCCAACGTCCTGACTTTC.

This clonotype turned up a few times. The rearrangement joins TRBV7-3 to TRBJ2-1; 10 nucleotides match TRBD2. Germline V gene data show CDR1 as SGHTA and CDR2 as FQGTGA. This CDR3 is built from 16 residues. With 5 bases clipped from V and 4 bases from J, the junction kept 8 bases outside the gene matches. CDR3 nucleotides: TGTGCCAGCAGCCCTCAGCGGACTAGCGGATACAATGAGCAGTTCTTC. It codes for CASSPQRTSGYNEQFF.

The chain carries TRBV4-3 and TRBJ1-3; D remains unclear. Trimming removed 1 base at V and 0 bases at J, with 7 bases between. CDR1 and CDR2 from the germline V gene are LGHNA and YSLEER. The CDR3 loop spans 15 amino acids. The CDR3 bases are TGCGCCAGCAGCCAAGGACTGTTCTCTGGAAACACCATATATTTT. It codes for CASSQGLFSGNTIYF.

The genes are TRBV6-2 or TRBV6-3 and TRBJ1-1; TRBD1 agrees at 7 bases. Germline values: CDR1 MNHEY, CDR2 SVGEGT. CDR3 length: 13 residues. J lost 4 bases, V lost 7 bases, and 6 bases had no gene match. CDR3 region: CASTYRGGTEAFF. As DNA, the CDR3 is TGTGCCAGCACGTACAGGGGCGGCACTGAAGCTTTCTTT.

This clonotype was observed a few times. J is TRBJ2-7 and V is TRBV7-8, with 7 bases that match TRBD1. The germline CDR1 and CDR2 sequences are SGHVS and FQNEAQ. V trimming: 4 bases; J trimming: 6 bases; junction bases outside the gene matches: 15. The CDR3 has 16 residues. CDR3 loop: CASSYRQGRDEREQYF. DNA of the CDR3: TGTGCCAGCAGCTACCGACAGGGAAGGGATGAACGCGAGCAGTACTTC. Full variable domain (rest looked up from reference TRBV7-8 and TRBJ2-7): GAGVSQSPRYKVAKRGQDVALRCDPISGHVSLFWYQQALGQGPEFLTYFQNEAQLDKSGLPSDRFFAERPEGSVSTLKIQRTQQEDSAVYLCASSYRQGRDEREQYFGPGTRLTVT.

This chain connects TRBV28 to TRBJ1-1, with 7 bases matching TRBD1. Germline values: CDR1 MDHEN, CDR2 SYDVKM. The V and J ends lost 7 bases and 1 base, in that order; junction bases with no gene match: 18. The CDR3 has 18 residues. The CDR3 DNA follows: TGTGCCAGCACTGAGTACAGGGGCCCAACTTATCCGAACACTGAAGCTTTCTTT. Protein: CASTEYRGPTYPNTEAFF.

This chain uses TRBV6-6 with TRBJ1-3; 10 nucleotides line up with TRBD1. The germline V gene encodes CDR1 MNHNY and CDR2 SVGAGI (reference sequence). Trimming cost V 4 bases and J 2 bases; bases outside gene matches: 8. CDR3 length: 17 residues. CDR3 sequence reads: CASSFPNDRGPGNTIYF. CDR3 bases: TGTGCCAGCAGTTTTCCAAATGACAGGGGGCCTGGAAACACCATATATTTT.

The V and J genes are TRBV7-9 and TRBJ1-3; unclear D gene. CDR1 is SEHNR, CDR2 FQNEAQ, per germline (reference sequence). The CDR3 loop spans 12 amino acids. Trimming left V 9 bases short and J 2 bases short, with 8 bases between. The CDR3 here is CASRPAGNTIYF. Written as DNA, the CDR3 is TGTGCCAGTCGCCCGGCTGGAAACACCATATATTTT. The full variable domain, its missing parts supplied by reference TRBV7-9 and TRBJ1-3, is DTGVSQNPRHKITKRGQNVTFRCDPISEHNRLYWYRQTLGQGPEFLTYFQNEAQLEKSRLLSDRFSAERPKGSFSTLEIQRTEQGDSAMYLCASRPAGNTIYFGEGSWLTVV.

This clonotype showed up just a few times. The chain employs TRBV7-6 and TRBJ2-5; D possibly uses TRBD1 or TRBD2 (6 bases each). Deletions cut 1 base from V and 4 bases from J, with 16 bases between. CDR3 length: 16 amino acids. Looked up from germline, CDR1 is SGHVS and CDR2 is FNYEAQ. The CDR3 sequence: CASSLEGGLMVETQYF. In DNA form, the CDR3 reads TGTGCCAGCAGCTTAGAGGGGGGACTGATGGTAGAGACCCAGTACTTC.

This clonotype has just a few counts. J is TRBJ2-1 and V is TRBV19; 11 nucleotides align to TRBD2. The CDR3 consists of 16 residues. The V gene end was trimmed by 4 bases and the J gene end by 4 bases; junction bases not matched to a gene: 6. CDR1 is LNHDA, CDR2 SQIVND, per germline (reference sequence). The CDR3 region is CASSTTSGAPYNEQFF. In nucleotides, the CDR3 is TGTGCCAGTAGTACGACTAGCGGGGCCCCATACAATGAGCAGTTCTTC.

The chain links TRBV4-3 to TRBJ2-1; 9 positions agree with TRBD2. The CDR3 runs 17 residues. With V trimmed by 3 bases and J by 3 bases, 9 bases remained unmatched. CDR1 is LGHNA, CDR2 YSLEER, per germline. CDR3 residues: CASSQNGAGGIYNEQFF. As DNA, the CDR3 is TGCGCCAGCAGCCAGAACGGGGCGGGAGGGATCTACAATGAGCAGTTCTTC.

This clonotype was picked up many times. The chain recombines TRBV4-2 with TRBJ1-3; 7 bases map to TRBD1. The CDR3 extends over 15 amino acids. Losses at the gene ends were 3 bases for V and 0 bases for J; bases not matched to a gene: 2. Germline CDR1 and CDR2: LGHNA and YNFKEQ. CDR3 protein: CASSQGQSSGNTIYF. CDR3 coding DNA: TGTGCCAGCAGCCAGGGACAGTCCTCTGGAAACACCATATATTTT.

The V call is TRBV28, the J call TRBJ2-1; D remains unclear. This CDR3 is 12 amino acids long. Germline-derived CDR1 and CDR2 are MDHEN and SYDVKM. The V end lost 6 bases, the J end lost 8 bases, and 11 bases lay between the germline ends. For the CDR3, the DNA is TGTGCCAGCAGCCCCTCTTGGTATGAGCAGTTCTTC. It specifies CASSPSWYEQFF.